Following are 23 T cell receptor beta chains from one sample sequenced in a study of regulatory T cells in long-lasting Graves disease (dated by TCRdb to about 2021). Library creation used multiplex PCR. TCRdb shows the sequencer as Illumina HiSeq 4000. CDR3 regions were amplified by Arm-PCR with iRepertoire HTBI primers to construct TCR beta libraries. Through fastp at Q25 and MiXCR, TCRdb rebuilt clones from the public reads, retaining in-frame beta chains. Each CDR3 protein gets just one entry, which takes the most common genes and DNA from the rows behind it. For this sample there are roughly 300,000 distinct CDR3 sequences; 22% appear just once. More than 55% of the sample goes to the ten largest clones. In the paper's terms, the time point label means: persistent/refractory GD, antithyroid drugs over 5 years with positive TRAb. For both TCR sequencing and RNA sequencing, RNA was extracted from PBMCs using TRIzol.

This specimen consisted of peripheral blood mononuclear cells (PBMCs), obtained when the disease was refractory, from a patient treated with antithyroid drugs. Receptor source: a female donor with Graves disease.

This clonotype was observed many times. The chain couples TRBV6-1 to TRBJ1-2; 8 bases map to TRBD1. J gave up 6 bases and V 3 bases, and 3 bases lay outside the gene matches. Per the germline V gene, CDR1 is MNHNS and CDR2 is SASEGT. The CDR3 contains 13 residues. CDR3: CASSDRGLDGYTF. The CDR3 nucleotides are TGTGCCAGCAGTGACAGGGGGCTTGATGGCTACACCTTC.

This clonotype was observed a few times. The chain carries TRBV20-1 and TRBJ1-6; D remains ambiguous. Germline CDR1 DFQATT, CDR2 SNEGSKA (reference sequence). Trimming stripped 6 bases from V and 0 bases from J, with 18 bases between. The CDR3 loop spans 17 amino acids. The CDR3 spells CSALLGGVSSYNSPLHF. The CDR3, as DNA: TGCAGTGCCCTATTGGGTGGGGTTAGCTCCTATAATTCACCCCTCCACTTT.

The chain carries TRBV5-1 and TRBJ2-6, with D possibly TRBD1 on 6 matching bases. There are 18 residues in the CDR3. V was shortened by 2 bases and J by 0 bases, with 15 bases between the two germline ends. Looked up from germline, CDR1 is SGHRS and CDR2 is YFSETQ. The CDR3 loop reads CASSFAKGVTSGANVLTF. As DNA, the CDR3 is TGCGCCAGCAGCTTTGCGAAGGGGGTGACCTCTGGGGCCAACGTCCTGACTTTC.

This clonotype was counted a few times. The chain couples TRBV6-1 to TRBJ1-5; 8 bases agree with TRBD1. With V trimmed by 5 bases and J by 6 bases, 9 bases remained unmatched. The germline gives CDR1 MNHNS, CDR2 SASEGT. This CDR3 is 15 amino acids long. CDR3: CASSRNRGSGQPQHF. The CDR3 nucleotides read TGTGCCAGCAGTCGTAACAGGGGGTCGGGTCAGCCCCAGCATTTT.

Details on this clonotype: Germline and junction disagree at one end, which may indicate a read error. The V gene is TRBV20-1, the J gene TRBJ2-7; perhaps TRBD1 as D (6 bases). Germline CDR1 DFQATT, CDR2 SNEGSKA (reference sequence). The CDR3 extends over 12 amino acids. The CDR3 spells CSASTGFYEQHF. CDR3 in DNA: TGCAGTGCTAGTACAGGGTTCTACGAGCAGCACTTC.

This clonotype was seen at least ten times. The chain has TRBV6-1 and TRBJ1-2; TRBD1 matches 8 bases. CDR1 is MNHNS, CDR2 SASEGT, per germline. This CDR3 spans 13 amino acids. The V gene end was trimmed by 8 bases and the J gene end by 5 bases; junction bases not matched to a gene: 7. The CDR3 region has the DNA TGTGCCAGCGGTCCGGACAGGGCATATGGCTACACCTTC. Its translation: CASGPDRAYGYTF.

The sample holds a few counts of this clonotype. This chain joins TRBV6-5 and TRBJ2-5; TRBD1 matches at 7 bases. Per germline, CDR1 MNHEY and CDR2 SVGAGI. Germline trimming cut 4 bases from V and 4 bases from J; bases unmatched to any gene: 12. The CDR3 loop spans 16 amino acids. CDR3 bases: TGTGCCAGCAGTTCGAGTGACAGGGCTTTAGTAGAGACCCAGTACTTC. It encodes CASSSSDRALVETQYF.

The chain employs TRBV6-2 or TRBV6-3 and TRBJ1-1; D is unresolved. Trimming left V 0 bases short and J 2 bases short, with 7 bases between. The V gene's germline CDR1 is MNHEY and CDR2 SVGEGT. This CDR3 has 14 amino acids. The CDR3 sequence: CASSYSRANTEAFF. The DNA for the CDR3 is TGTGCCAGCAGTTACTCGAGAGCTAACACTGAAGCTTTCTTT.

This clonotype was counted between two and nine times. The CDR3 DNA is TGTGCCAGCAGTTACACACAGGAATTTCCCCAGCATTTT. Protein sequence: CASSYTQEFPQHF. The chain combines TRBV6-5 with TRBJ1-5, with D possibly matching TRBD1 (5 bases). V was pared by 2 bases and J by 10 bases, with 12 bases between. Looked up from germline, CDR1 is MNHEY and CDR2 is SVGAGI. The CDR3 extends over 13 amino acids.

The table lists this clonotype with a few counts. V usage is TRBV6-2 or TRBV6-3 and J usage is TRBJ2-7; the D gene is possibly TRBD1 (6 bases). The V end lost 7 bases, the J end lost 3 bases, and 16 bases lay between the germline ends. CDR1 and CDR2 (germline): MNHEY, SVGEGT. The CDR3 spans 14 residues. The CDR3 loop reads CASTPGQGNYEQYF. In nucleotides, the CDR3 is TGTGCCAGCACCCCGGGGCAGGGGAACTACGAGCAGTACTTC.

This chain uses TRBV6-2 or TRBV6-3 with TRBJ1-1; D may be TRBD1 (6 bases). The germline V gene encodes CDR1 MNHEY and CDR2 SVGEGT. The length of the CDR3 is 16 residues. V was cut by 2 bases and J by 6 bases, with 19 bases left in between. In DNA form, the CDR3 reads TGTGCCAGCAGTTACGGAGCCGCCTGGGGGCGGCCTGAAGCTTTCTTT. Protein sequence: CASSYGAAWGRPEAFF.

This clonotype appeared many times. V and J are TRBV7-2 and TRBJ1-4; TRBD1 aligns across 10 bases. The CDR3 totals 14 residues. CDR1 SGHTA and CDR2 FQGNSA come from the germline V gene. Trimming cost V 4 bases and J 8 bases; bases outside gene matches: 4. The CDR3 spells CASSSRQGAEKLFF. CDR3 bases: TGTGCCAGCAGCTCTCGACAGGGGGCGGAAAAACTGTTTTTT.

This clonotype was detected many times. The rearrangement uses TRBV7-9 and TRBJ2-7, with 9 bases lining up with TRBD2. The J segment lost 5 bases and the V segment lost 2 bases, leaving 4 bases of the junction unmatched. Germline V gene data show CDR1 as SEHNR and CDR2 as FQNEAQ (reference sequence). There are 14 residues in the CDR3. The CDR3 coding sequence is TGTGCCAGCAGCTTATTAGCGGGAGAGGACGAGCAGTACTTC. Amino acid sequence: CASSLLAGEDEQYF.

This clonotype was observed many times. The rearrangement links TRBV7-2 to TRBJ2-5; D may match TRBD1 or TRBD2 (6 bases each). Deletions cut 1 base from V and 1 base from J, with 13 bases between. Germline assignment: CDR1 SGHTA and CDR2 FQGNSA. The CDR3 runs 16 residues. Here the CDR3 DNA reads TGTGCCAGCAGCTTAGTCCCGGGGGCAAGCCAAGAGACCCAGTACTTC. The encoded protein is CASSLVPGASQETQYF.

This clonotype was seen a few times. The V gene is TRBV6-5, the J gene TRBJ1-1; D uncertain. Germline V gene lookup returns CDR1 MNHEY and CDR2 SVGAGI. With 4 bases removed from V and 3 bases from J, the gap between germline ends came to 15 bases. The CDR3 consists of 15 residues. The CDR3 sequence is CASSLHRREYTEAFF. The CDR3 DNA reads TGTGCCAGCAGTTTACATAGAAGGGAATACACTGAAGCTTTCTTT.

This rearrangement joins TRBV20-1 to TRBJ2-1, with 10 bases fitting TRBD2. Germline V gene data show CDR1 as DFQATT and CDR2 as SNEGSKA (reference sequence). V was clipped by 4 bases and J by 4 bases; unmatched bases: 10. This CDR3 region has 16 residues. In nucleotides, the CDR3 is TGCAGTGCTACCTCCACGACTAGCGGGTCATACAATGAGCAGTTCTTC. Translating gives CSATSTTSGSYNEQFF.

In regard to this clonotype: Mismatch with germline at one junction end may stem from a read error. The chain combines TRBV7-7 with TRBJ2-5; tentative D call: TRBD2 (6 bases). Germline V gene data show CDR1 as SSHAT and CDR2 as FNYEAQ (reference sequence). The length of the CDR3 is 14 residues. This CDR3 is CASSPGLDQETQYF. As DNA, the CDR3 is TGTGCTAGCAGCCCGGGACTGGACCAAGAGACCCAGTACTTC.

V usage is TRBV29-1 and J usage is TRBJ2-7; D is undetermined. This CDR3 spans 12 amino acids. In germline, CDR1 is SQVTM, CDR2 ANQGSEA. The V and J ends lost 4 bases and 5 bases respectively, with 12 bases between them. CDR3 amino acids: CSVVVGSHEQYF. The DNA for the CDR3 is TGCAGCGTTGTGGTGGGGTCCCACGAGCAGTACTTC.

A few counts support this clonotype. The CDR3 is CASSMWRESADTQYF. The CDR3 bases are TGTGCCAGTAGTATGTGGCGGGAGAGCGCAGATACGCAGTATTTT. The chain carries TRBV19 and TRBJ2-3; TRBD2 matches at 7 bases. Trimming cost V 3 bases and J 4 bases; bases outside gene matches: 7. Germline V gives CDR1 LNHDA, CDR2 SQIVND (reference sequence). The CDR3 runs 15 residues.

This clonotype was found many times. V usage is TRBV7-2 and J usage is TRBJ2-2, with 10 bases aligning to TRBD2. J lost 4 bases, V lost 6 bases, and 8 bases had no gene match. CDR3 length: 16 amino acids. Germline V lookup: CDR1 SGHTA, CDR2 FQGNSA. The CDR3 nucleotides are TGTGCCAGCAGTTTACGACTAGCGGGCTCCACCGGGGAGCTGTTTTTT. Translation: CASSLRLAGSTGELFF.

This clonotype showed up many times. The chain couples TRBV7-2 to TRBJ2-4; 7 bases agree with TRBD2. V gave up 2 bases and J gave up 1 base; unmatched junction bases: 14. The CDR3 is 19 residues long. Germline V gene lookup returns CDR1 SGHTA and CDR2 FQGNSA. CDR3 sequence: CASSLMPSGYPAAKNIQYF. The CDR3 DNA reads as TGTGCCAGCAGCTTAATGCCTAGCGGCTACCCTGCGGCCAAAAACATTCAGTACTTC.

J is TRBJ1-4 and V is TRBV29-1; TRBD1 is a possible D gene (5 bases). CDR1 SQVTM and CDR2 ANQGSEA come from the germline V gene. With 6 bases removed from V and 5 bases from J, the gap between germline ends came to 13 bases. The CDR3 consists of 13 residues. CDR3 sequence: CSVTGTGNEKLFF. The DNA of the CDR3 is TGCAGCGTCACCGGGACGGGAAATGAAAAACTGTTTTTT.

This clonotype has at least ten counts. The chain employs TRBV30 and TRBJ1-5; TRBD1 aligns across 7 bases. The V segment lost 1 base and the J segment 6 bases; nucleotides outside the gene matches: 3. Germline CDR1 and CDR2: GTSNPN and SVGIG (reference sequence). The CDR3 loop spans 13 amino acids. The CDR3 spells CAWSGNRGQPQHF. Here the CDR3 DNA reads TGTGCCTGGAGTGGAAACAGGGGTCAGCCCCAGCATTTT.